Listed below are T cell receptor beta chains from one sample, sequenced in a study of molecular identifiers for immune sequencing clone quantification. A single record per CDR3 protein comes from TCRdb applying MiXCR to the PCR reads. This sample yields some 41,000 distinct CDR3 sequences, of which about a fifth are seen a single time; roughly 7% belongs to the top ten. The material sequenced was naive CD8+ T cells from blood, with Jurkat cell RNA spiked in. These receptor sequences come from a human donor in good health. Some libraries in this study had Jurkat cell RNA spiked in. CDR3s include the opening cysteine and the closing phenylalanine or tryptophan. The D gene is left open where the match is weak. Clone sizes are given selectively: once, few, many, or a class where the clone is expanded.

J,V,size,D,CDR3,DNA
TRBJ2-7,TRBV7-9,once,TRBD1,CASSSPGTGPYEQYF,TGTGCCAGCAGCTCCCCCGGGACAGGACCCTACGAGCAGTACTTC
TRBJ1-5,TRBV19,many,-,CASSSAGLQPQHF,TGTGCCAGTAGTAGCGCGGGGCTCCAGCCCCAGCATTTT
TRBJ2-5,TRBV7-8,many,TRBD2,CASSLRLAGAGETQYF,TGTGCCAGCAGCCTAAGACTAGCGGGAGCGGGGGAGACCCAGTACTTC
TRBJ2-3,TRBV2,-,-,CASSDWQGDTDTQYF,TGTGCCAGCAGTGACTGGCAGGGTGACACAGATACGCAGTATTTT
TRBJ2-7,TRBV6-5,few,-,CASRAGSYEQYF,TGTGCCAGCAGAGCCGGGAGCTACGAGCAGTACTTC
TRBJ2-2,TRBV28,many,-,CASSFGWGEGSRELFF,TGTGCCAGCAGTTTTGGATGGGGGGAAGGGTCCAGGGAGCTGTTTTTT
TRBJ2-2,TRBV12-3/TRBV12-4,many,TRBD2,CASSFPGEGGITGELFF,TGTGCCAGCAGTTTCCCCGGGGAGGGAGGTATCACCGGGGAGCTGTTTTTT
TRBJ1-6,TRBV15,few,-,CATSVRGQSNSPPHF,TGTGCCACCAGCGTGCGGGGACAAAGTAATTCACCCCCCCACTTT
TRBJ1-1,TRBV25-1,few,-,CASIGATEAFF,TGTGCCAGCATAGGGGCCACTGAAGCTTTCTTT
TRBJ2-5,TRBV7-9,many,-,CASSQAGETQYF,TGTGCCAGCAGCCAAGCAGGGGAGACCCAGTACTTC
TRBJ2-1,TRBV3-1,many,-,CASSWTPYNEQFF,TGTGCCAGCAGCTGGACTCCCTACAATGAGCAGTTCTTC
TRBJ2-7,TRBV6-1,many,-,CASGVPRISNYEQYF,TGTGCCAGCGGGGTGCCACGGATATCTAACTACGAGCAGTACTTC
TRBJ2-3,TRBV10-3,many,TRBD1,CAISEGEGARADTQYF,TGTGCCATCAGTGAAGGAGAGGGGGCGAGGGCAGATACGCAGTATTTT
TRBJ1-3,TRBV4-2,many,-,CASSQLPQGPGNTIYF,TGTGCCAGCAGCCAATTACCTCAGGGACCTGGAAACACCATATATTTT
TRBJ2-3,TRBV7-2,many,TRBD1,CASSLYLGLGGASQYF,TGTGCCAGCAGCTTATACCTCGGCCTAGGGGGCGCTTCCCAGTATTTT
TRBJ2-1,TRBV29-1,many,TRBD1,CSVPPGTGWNEQFF,TGCAGCGTTCCCCCCGGGACAGGGTGGAATGAGCAGTTCTTC
TRBJ1-1,TRBV3-1,many,-,CASSQGRAEAFF,TGTGCCAGCAGCCAAGGTCGCGCTGAAGCTTTCTTT
TRBJ2-3,TRBV25-1,-,TRBD2,CASSERWREGDTDTQYF,TGTGCCAGCAGTGAGAGATGGCGGGAGGGGGACACAGATACGCAGTATTTT
TRBJ2-7,TRBV7-8,few,-,CASSNQGEQYF,TGTGCCAGCAGCAACCAGGGCGAGCAGTACTTC
TRBJ2-5,TRBV5-8,-,-,CTSSSIGRLGTRYF,TGTACCAGCAGCTCAATTGGTCGTTTGGGGACCCGGTACTTC
TRBJ2-4,TRBV4-3,-,-,CASSQEALGTAKNIQYF,TGCGCCAGCAGCCAAGAAGCACTGGGTACGGCCAAAAACATTCAGTACTTC
TRBJ2-1,TRBV25-1,many,-,CASSDLGSLEQFF,TGTGCCAGCAGTGACCTAGGGAGCCTCGAGCAGTTCTTC
TRBJ2-3,TRBV9,many,TRBD1,CASSVEGTVTDTQYF,TGTGCCAGCAGCGTAGAAGGGACAGTCACAGATACGCAGTATTTT
TRBJ2-7,TRBV20-1,-,-,CSVLVGESLRSYEQYF,TGCAGTGTTCTAGTCGGGGAGTCTTTACGATCCTACGAGCAGTACTTC
TRBJ2-7,TRBV7-2,-,-,CASSLSPSSDSYEQYF,TGTGCCAGCAGCTTAAGTCCATCTAGCGACTCCTACGAGCAGTACTTC
TRBJ1-1,TRBV12-3/TRBV12-4,many,-,CASAATLNTEAFF,TGTGCCAGCGCGGCAACCTTGAACACTGAAGCTTTCTTT
TRBJ2-3,TRBV20-1,few,-,CSARDGREGGDTQYF,TGCAGTGCTAGAGATGGGCGAGAGGGGGGTGATACGCAGTATTTT
TRBJ2-3,TRBV7-6,few,TRBD2,CASTRSLAGTDTQYF,TGTGCCAGCACCCGATCTCTAGCGGGGACAGATACGCAGTATTTT
TRBJ1-2,TRBV29-1,-,-,CSVRGYYGYTF,TGCAGCGTTCGGGGCTACTATGGCTACACCTTC
TRBJ2-7,TRBV20-1,many,-,CSAIPRITYEQYF,TGCAGTGCTATCCCACGGATTACCTACGAGCAGTACTTC
TRBJ2-7,TRBV27,many,TRBD2,CASSSRSLAGGPLGQYF,TGTGCCAGCAGTTCGCGGTCACTGGCGGGAGGGCCTCTCGGGCAGTACTTC
TRBJ2-5,TRBV18,-,TRBD1,CASSRRQGKETQYF,TGTGCCAGCTCACGCCGACAGGGCAAAGAGACCCAGTACTTC
TRBJ1-3,TRBV13,few,-,CASSFVTALSGNTIYF,TGTGCCAGCAGCTTTGTAACAGCGCTCTCTGGAAACACCATATATTTT
TRBJ2-3,TRBV6-5,many,-,CASSPDYLAQYF,TGTGCCAGCAGTCCAGACTACCTAGCGCAGTATTTT
TRBJ2-1,TRBV4-3,many,-,CASSQDEYNEQFF,TGCGCCAGCAGCCAAGATGAGTACAATGAGCAGTTCTTC
TRBJ2-7,TRBV4-2,many,TRBD1,CASSQETGGLSYEQYF,TGTGCCAGCAGCCAAGAGACAGGGGGCTTGTCCTACGAGCAGTACTTC
TRBJ1-5,TRBV10-3,many,TRBD1,CAISEGQGDQPQHF,TGTGCCATCAGTGAGGGACAGGGCGACCAGCCCCAGCATTTT
TRBJ1-1,TRBV25-1,many,-,CASTGTGAGQLGEAFF,TGTGCCAGCACGGGTACGGGCGCTGGACAACTAGGTGAAGCTTTCTTT
TRBJ1-2,TRBV29-1,many,-,CSVADRGYTF,TGCAGCGTGGCCGACAGAGGCTACACCTTC
TRBJ2-7,TRBV20-1,many,TRBD2,CSARDLASGSYEQYF,TGCAGTGCTAGAGATTTAGCTAGCGGGAGTTACGAGCAGTACTTC
TRBJ2-7,TRBV19,many,-,CASSNSYEQYF,TGTGCCAGTAGCAATTCCTACGAGCAGTACTTC
TRBJ1-4,TRBV16,-,-,CASSQDGGATNEKLFF,TGTGCCAGCAGCCAAGACGGGGGCGCAACTAATGAAAAACTGTTTTTT
TRBJ2-7,TRBV10-2,many,TRBD2,CASSGGGRERYEQYF,TGCGCCAGCAGCGGCGGGGGACGGGAGAGGTACGAGCAGTACTTC
TRBJ1-5,TRBV7-2,many,-,CASSLWRPLRTCSTYQPQHF,TGTGCCAGCAGCCTGTGGCGACCTCTCCGAACTTGTAGCACCTACCAGCCCCAGCATTTT
TRBJ2-2,TRBV28,-,-,CASSLDTGELFF,TGTGCCAGCAGTTTGGACACCGGGGAGCTGTTTTTT
TRBJ1-5,TRBV27,-,-,CASSIFSSVPGTDTQHF,TGTGCCAGCAGTATCTTCTCTAGCGTTCCGGGCACAGATACGCAGCATTTT
TRBJ2-2,TRBV6-5,-,-,CASSYFRGPENTGELFF,TGTGCCAGCAGTTACTTCCGGGGACCGGAGAACACCGGGGAGCTGTTTTTT